A single sample is the source of the 23 T cell receptor beta chains below, sequenced in a study of T cell responses to AZD1222 COVID-19 vaccine. Only in-frame clones appear in the TCRdb table, and some are missing; sequencing was by immunoSEQ multiplex PCR. The table shows tens of thousands of clones, with 75% to 90% occurring only once. This sample comprised peripheral blood, obtained 28 days after the second AZD1222 dose. Every receptor here comes from an adult who received the AZD1222 COVID-19 vaccine.

The chain couples TRBV7-3 to TRBJ1-6, with D unclear. Germline CDR1 and CDR2: SGHTA and FQGTGA. The germline V and J ends were trimmed by 8 bases and 7 bases, with 18 bases remaining between them. The CDR3 extends over 15 amino acids. The CDR3 spells CASSASSMYNSPLHF. The CDR3 nucleotides read TGTGCCAGCTCGGCCAGTTCGATGTACAATTCACCCCTCCACTTT. The full variable domain, completed using reference TRBV7-3 and TRBJ1-6, is GAGVSQTPSNKVTEKGKYVELRCDPISGHTALYWYRQSLGQGPEFLIYFQGTGAADDSGLPNDRFFAVRPEGSVSTLKIQRTERGDSAVYLCASSASSMYNSPLHFGNGTRLTVT.

The chain is built from TRBV5-6 and TRBJ1-6; TRBD1 agrees at 10 bases. The CDR3 runs 14 residues. CDR1 is SGHDT, CDR2 YYEEEE, per germline. With V trimmed by 4 bases and J by 7 bases, 2 bases remained unmatched. The CDR3, as DNA: TGTGCCAGCAGCGAGGGACAGGGGAATTCACCCCTCCACTTT. It specifies CASSEGQGNSPLHF.

The chain combines TRBV27 with TRBJ2-7, with D maybe TRBD1 (5 bases). The V end was cut by 3 bases, the J end by 5 bases, with 23 bases between. CDR1 and CDR2 from the germline V gene are MNHEY and SMNVEV (reference sequence). The CDR3 loop spans 17 amino acids. CDR3 sequence (DNA): TGTGCCAGCAGTTTGGAGTTTTTTGGGGCTTCTGCCCACGAGCAGTACTTC. This encodes CASSLEFFGASAHEQYF.

The rearrangement uses TRBV13 and TRBJ2-7; perhaps D is TRBD1 or TRBD2 (5 bases each). V shed 5 bases and J shed 0 bases, with 8 bases lying between them. The CDR3 is 13 amino acids. Per the germline V gene, CDR1 is PRHDT and CDR2 is FYEKMQ (reference sequence). DNA of the CDR3: TGTGCCAGCAGCAGGGACGGCTCCTACGAGCAGTACTTC. The encoded protein is CASSRDGSYEQYF.

This clone was observed once. The chain joins TRBV12-3 or TRBV12-4 to TRBJ2-1; D possibly corresponds to TRBD2 (6 bases). Trimming pared 6 bases from V and 9 bases from J, leaving 15 bases between. The CDR3 is 13 residues long. The CDR3 spells CASSRNLASEQFF. The CDR3 bases are TGTGCCAGCAGCCGCAACCTAGCGAGTGAGCAGTTCTTC.

The chain uses TRBV7-8 and TRBJ1-6; 8 nucleotides line up with TRBD1. Trimming took 2 bases from V and 7 from J; bases not matched to a gene: 4. The germline V gene encodes CDR1 SGHVS and CDR2 FQNEAQ. There are 15 residues in the CDR3. The CDR3 coding sequence is TGTGCCAGCAGCTTACAGGGGGCAGGAAATTCACCCCTCCACTTT. Residues: CASSLQGAGNSPLHF.

This clone was seen a handful of times. The rearrangement joins TRBV2 to TRBJ2-1, with 9 nucleotides matching TRBD2. The trim removed 8 bases at V and 7 bases at J, leaving 9 bases unmatched. This CDR3 has 14 residues. In germline, CDR1 is SNHLY, CDR2 FYNNEI. CDR3 in amino acids: CASLRGLAKNEQFF. For the CDR3, the DNA is TGTGCCAGCCTCCGAGGACTAGCGAAGAATGAGCAGTTCTTC.

This chain connects TRBV19 to TRBJ1-2; 7 bases match TRBD1. This CDR3 has 13 amino acids. Germline CDR1 and CDR2: LNHDA and SQIVND (reference sequence). Trimming took 3 bases from V and 8 from J; bases not matched to a gene: 6. The DNA of the CDR3 is TGTGCCAGTAGTATCGACAGGGACTGGGGCTACACCTTC. It codes for CASSIDRDWGYTF.

V and J are TRBV5-6 and TRBJ2-3; TRBD2 matches at 8 bases. Trimming at V came to 4 bases and at J to 4 bases, leaving 11 bases not matched to a gene. Germline V gene data show CDR1 as SGHDT and CDR2 as YYEEEE. This CDR3 is 16 amino acids long. The CDR3 sequence: CASSPLRGVGADTQYF. The CDR3 DNA is TGTGCCAGCAGCCCGTTGCGGGGGGTGGGGGCAGATACGCAGTATTTT.

On this clone itself: Other DNA sequences in this specimen translate into the identical CDR3. The chain joins TRBV3-1 (or the pseudogene TRBV3-2) to TRBJ2-3; TRBD2 matches 9 bases. Trimming took 4 bases from V and 3 from J; bases not matched to a gene: 5. The germline CDR1 and CDR2 sequences are LGHDT and YNNKEL (reference sequence). The CDR3 contains 15 residues. The chain's CDR3 is CASSPTSGSTDTQYF. The CDR3 DNA reads as TGTGCCAGCAGCCCCACTAGCGGGTCAACAGATACGCAGTATTTT.

This chain joins TRBV6-2 or TRBV6-3 and TRBJ2-5; 7 bases line up with TRBD1. Looked up from germline, CDR1 is MNHEY and CDR2 is SVGEGT. The CDR3 has 14 residues. Trimming at V came to 0 bases and at J to 4 bases, leaving 2 bases not matched to a gene. The DNA for the CDR3 is TGTGCCAGCAGTTACTCGAACAGGGGAGAGACCCAGTACTTC. Protein product: CASSYSNRGETQYF.

The chain has TRBV7-8 and TRBJ2-2; the D gene is possibly TRBD2 (7 bases). Trimming stripped 7 bases from V and 5 bases from J, with 20 bases between. The germline gives CDR1 SGHVS, CDR2 FQNEAQ. The length of the CDR3 is 16 residues. The CDR3 loop reads CASKGGPVAGTGELFF. CDR3 DNA: TGTGCCAGCAAGGGGGGGCCCGTAGCGGGTACCGGGGAGCTGTTTTTT.

CDR3 sequence reads: CASSVESGRGRTEAFF. CDR3 nucleotides: TGTGCCAGCAGCGTAGAATCGGGCAGGGGAAGGACTGAAGCTTTCTTT. V gene TRBV9 combines with J gene TRBJ1-1; weak D call: TRBD1 (6 bases). Germline V CDR1 and CDR2: SGDLS, YYNGEE. This CDR3 has 16 residues. V gave up 0 bases and J gave up 5 bases, with 17 bases separating them. Drawing the rest from reference TRBV9 and TRBJ1-1, the complete variable domain is DSGVTQTPKHLITATGQRVTLRCSPRSGDLSVYWYQQSLDQGLQFLIQYYNGEERAKGNILERFSAQQFPDLHSELNLSSLELGDSALYFCASSVESGRGRTEAFFGQGTRLTVV.

The chain recombines TRBV18 with TRBJ1-1; 7 nucleotides line up with TRBD1. Germline V lookup: CDR1 KGHSH, CDR2 LQKENI. The V and J ends lost 3 bases and 5 bases, in that order; junction bases with no gene match: 3. The CDR3 runs to 13 residues. The CDR3 region has the DNA TGTGCCAGCTCACCGGACAGGCAAACTGAAGCTTTCTTT. Translating gives CASSPDRQTEAFF.

This clone was seen just once. The V call is TRBV18, the J call TRBJ2-5; TRBD1 matches 7 bases. The CDR3 loop spans 13 amino acids. Looked up from germline, CDR1 is KGHSH and CDR2 is LQKENI. The junction had 8 bases not matched to a gene; V was cut back by 8 bases and J by 5 bases. CDR3: CASVTGVWETQYF. In DNA form, the CDR3 reads TGTGCCAGCGTCACAGGGGTTTGGGAGACCCAGTACTTC.

This clone was counted a few times. The J gene is TRBJ1-2, the V gene TRBV6-1; no reliable D call. V was clipped by 3 bases and J by 4 bases, with 6 bases between them. Germline lookup yields CDR1 MNHNS and CDR2 SASEGT. The CDR3 length is 12 residues. The CDR3 DNA sequence: TGTGCCAGCAGTGACAACGGCTATGGCTACACCTTC. As protein: CASSDNGYGYTF.

This chain connects TRBV2 to TRBJ2-5; 10 nucleotides match TRBD2. Germline lookup yields CDR1 SNHLY and CDR2 FYNNEI. The CDR3 totals 15 residues. The junction had 7 bases not matched to a gene; V was cut back by 4 bases and J by 5 bases. The CDR3 spells CASSARSSGGETQYF. Here the CDR3 DNA reads TGTGCCAGCAGTGCTCGGAGTAGCGGGGGGGAGACCCAGTACTTC.

The V call is TRBV5-4, the J call TRBJ2-2, with 7 bases lining up with TRBD2. The V gene end was trimmed by 0 bases and the J gene end by 2 bases; junction bases not matched to a gene: 4. Germline CDR1 and CDR2: SGHNT and YYREEE (reference sequence). The CDR3 is 16 residues long. This chain's CDR3 is CASSLGGRGNTGELFF. CDR3 DNA: TGTGCCAGCAGCTTGGGCGGGAGAGGAAACACCGGGGAGCTGTTTTTT.

This rearrangement joins TRBV6-5 to TRBJ1-2, with 7 bases that match TRBD1. This CDR3 spans 14 amino acids. CDR1 is MNHEY, CDR2 SVGAGI, per germline. V gave up 11 bases and J gave up 4 bases; unmatched junction bases: 13. The DNA of the CDR3 is TGTGCCGTAAGACAGGGTGAGCCAATCTATGGCTACACCTTC. Translating it yields CAVRQGEPIYGYTF.

Comments on this clone: Its ends do not fully match the called genes, so a read error is possible. The chain is built from TRBV7-9 and TRBJ1-2; D call uncertain. The CDR3 totals 14 residues. Germline values: CDR1 SEHNR, CDR2 FQNEAQ (reference sequence). The CDR3 nucleotides read TGTGCCAGCAGGGGTGCCGGACCTAACTATGGTTACACCTTC. It codes for CASRGAGPNYGYTF.

On this clone itself: Additional DNA sequences in this sample encode the identical CDR3. The J gene is TRBJ1-1, the V gene TRBV7-3; the match to TRBD1 covers 7 bases. Per germline, CDR1 SGHTA and CDR2 FQGTGA. Losses at the gene ends were 4 bases for V and 3 bases for J; bases not matched to a gene: 2. The length of the CDR3 is 13 residues. The CDR3 DNA follows: TGTGCCAGCAGCTCTGGACAGGACACTGAAGCTTTCTTT. This sequence encodes CASSSGQDTEAFF.

A remark on this clone: Other DNA sequences of this sample code for an identical CDR3. This chain links TRBV24-1 with TRBJ1-1; D is unclear. The CDR3 totals 11 residues. Germline assignment: CDR1 KGHDR and CDR2 SFDVKD. Trimming removed 3 bases at V and 8 bases at J, with 6 bases between. The CDR3 DNA is TGTGCCACCAGTGATGGAGTGGAAGCTTTCTTT. Amino acids: CATSDGVEAFF.

CDR3 nucleotides: TGTGCCAGCAGCTTGTACGGACAGGCCTTAACCGGCTACACCTTC. Residues: CASSLYGQALTGYTF. V and J are TRBV5-6 and TRBJ1-2, with 7 nucleotides matching TRBD1. Per germline, CDR1 SGHDT and CDR2 YYEEEE. Trimming took 1 base from V and 8 from J; bases not matched to a gene: 11. This CDR3 spans 15 amino acids.